This T cell receptor beta chain came from a study of blood T cells in healthy people across ages. For the second PCR, which ran for roughly 6 to 11 cycles, a sample-barcoded 5' primer and a J-beta primer mix were used. TCRdb passed the 5' RACE reads through MiXCR, listing each CDR3 protein once. The data show about 970,000 distinct CDR3 sequences, around 54% seen once. Per sample, no less than 6 micrograms of total RNA were extracted. The sequence came from an older woman in good health. Specimen: blood.

The CDR3, as DNA: TGTGCCAGCAGCCCAGGGACTAGCGGGAGCACCTACGAGCAGTACTTC. Its protein is CASSPGTSGSTYEQYF. The V call is TRBV7-6, the J call TRBJ2-7; 14 bases align to TRBD2. This CDR3 is 16 amino acids long. V was pared by 5 bases and J by 2 bases, with 5 bases of the junction left unmatched. Per germline, CDR1 SGHVS and CDR2 FNYEAQ.